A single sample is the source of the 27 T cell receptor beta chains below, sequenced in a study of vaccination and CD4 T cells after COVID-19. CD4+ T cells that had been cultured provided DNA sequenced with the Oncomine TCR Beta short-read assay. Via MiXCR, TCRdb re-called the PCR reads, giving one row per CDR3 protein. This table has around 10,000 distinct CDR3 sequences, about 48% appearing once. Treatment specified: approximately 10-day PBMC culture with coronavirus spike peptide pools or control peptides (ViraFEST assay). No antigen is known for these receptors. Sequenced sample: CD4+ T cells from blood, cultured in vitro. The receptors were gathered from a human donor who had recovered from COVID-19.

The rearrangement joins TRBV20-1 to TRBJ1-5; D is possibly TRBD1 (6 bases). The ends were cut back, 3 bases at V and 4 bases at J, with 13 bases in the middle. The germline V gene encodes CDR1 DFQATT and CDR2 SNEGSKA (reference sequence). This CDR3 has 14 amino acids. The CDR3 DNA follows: TGCAGTGCTAGGGCGCAGGGGACTAATCAGCCCCAGCATTTT. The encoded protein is CSARAQGTNQPQHF.

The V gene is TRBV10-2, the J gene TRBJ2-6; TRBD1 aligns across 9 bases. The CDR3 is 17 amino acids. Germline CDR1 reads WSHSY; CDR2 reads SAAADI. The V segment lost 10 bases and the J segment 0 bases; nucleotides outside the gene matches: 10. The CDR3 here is CATCRDRAFSGANVLTF. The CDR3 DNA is TGCGCCACTTGCCGGGACAGGGCTTTCTCTGGGGCCAACGTCCTGACTTTC.

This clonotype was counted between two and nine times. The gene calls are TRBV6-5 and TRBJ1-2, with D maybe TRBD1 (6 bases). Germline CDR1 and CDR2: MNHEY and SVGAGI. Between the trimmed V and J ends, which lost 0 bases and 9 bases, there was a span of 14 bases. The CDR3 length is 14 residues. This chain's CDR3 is CASSYSGGTYSYTF. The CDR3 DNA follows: TGTGCCAGCAGTTACTCAGGGGGGACCTACAGCTACACCTTC.

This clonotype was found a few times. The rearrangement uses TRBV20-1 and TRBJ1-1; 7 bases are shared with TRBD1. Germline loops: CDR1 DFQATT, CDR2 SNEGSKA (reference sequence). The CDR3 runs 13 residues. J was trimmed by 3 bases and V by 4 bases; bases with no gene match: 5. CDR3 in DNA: TGCAGTGCTAACAGGGGCCCCTACACTGAAGCTTTCTTT. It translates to CSANRGPYTEAFF.

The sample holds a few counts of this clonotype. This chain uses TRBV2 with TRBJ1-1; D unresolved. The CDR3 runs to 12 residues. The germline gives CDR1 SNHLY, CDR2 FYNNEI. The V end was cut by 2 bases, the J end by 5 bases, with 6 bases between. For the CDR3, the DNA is TGTGCCAGCAGTGAATTTGGGACTGAAGCTTTCTTT. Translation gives CASSEFGTEAFF.

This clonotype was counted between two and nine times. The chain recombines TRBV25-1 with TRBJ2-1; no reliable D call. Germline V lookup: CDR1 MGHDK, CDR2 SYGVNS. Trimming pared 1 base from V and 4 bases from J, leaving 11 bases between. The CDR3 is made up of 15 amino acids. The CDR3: CASSELGGKYNEQFF. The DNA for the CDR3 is TGTGCCAGCAGTGAATTAGGCGGCAAATACAATGAGCAGTTCTTC.

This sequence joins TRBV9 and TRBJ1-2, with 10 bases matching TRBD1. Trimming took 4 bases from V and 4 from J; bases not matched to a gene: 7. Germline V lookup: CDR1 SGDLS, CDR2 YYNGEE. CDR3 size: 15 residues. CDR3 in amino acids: CASSTGQGSPYGYTF. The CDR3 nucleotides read TGTGCCAGCAGCACGGGACAGGGGTCCCCCTATGGCTACACCTTC. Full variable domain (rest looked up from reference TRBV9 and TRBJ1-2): DSGVTQTPKHLITATGQRVTLRCSPRSGDLSVYWYQQSLDQGLQFLIQYYNGEERAKGNILERFSAQQFPDLHSELNLSSLELGDSALYFCASSTGQGSPYGYTFGSGTRLTVV.

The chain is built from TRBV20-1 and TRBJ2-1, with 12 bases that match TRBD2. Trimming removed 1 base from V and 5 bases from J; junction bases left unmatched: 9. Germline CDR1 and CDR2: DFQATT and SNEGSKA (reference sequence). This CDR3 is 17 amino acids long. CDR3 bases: TGCAGTGCTAGAGGGACTAGCGGGGTCCAGCGGGACAATGAGCAGTTCTTC. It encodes CSARGTSGVQRDNEQFF.

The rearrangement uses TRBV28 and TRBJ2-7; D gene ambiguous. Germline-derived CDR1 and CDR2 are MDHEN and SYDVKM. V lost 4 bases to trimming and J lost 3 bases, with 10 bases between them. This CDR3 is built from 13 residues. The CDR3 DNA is TGTGCCAGCAGTTCGCCAGGAATCTACGAGCAGTACTTC. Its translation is CASSSPGIYEQYF.

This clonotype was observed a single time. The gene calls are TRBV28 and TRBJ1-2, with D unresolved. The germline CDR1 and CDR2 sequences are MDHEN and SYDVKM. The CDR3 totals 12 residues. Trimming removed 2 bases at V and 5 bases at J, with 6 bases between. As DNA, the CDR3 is TGTGCCAGCAGTTTACGGATGTATGGCTACACCTTC. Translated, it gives CASSLRMYGYTF.

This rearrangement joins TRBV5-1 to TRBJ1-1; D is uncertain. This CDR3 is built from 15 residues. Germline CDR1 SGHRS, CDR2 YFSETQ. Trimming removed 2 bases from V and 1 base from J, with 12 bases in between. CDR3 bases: TGCGCCAGCAGCTTAAGCTCAGGTCGGAACACTGAAGCTTTCTTT. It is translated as CASSLSSGRNTEAFF.

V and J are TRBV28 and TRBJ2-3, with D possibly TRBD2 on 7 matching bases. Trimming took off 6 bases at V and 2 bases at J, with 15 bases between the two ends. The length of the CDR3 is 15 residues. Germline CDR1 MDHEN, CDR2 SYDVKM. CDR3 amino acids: CASSTGGRATDTQYF. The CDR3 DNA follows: TGTGCCAGCAGCACGGGGGGCAGAGCCACAGATACGCAGTATTTT.

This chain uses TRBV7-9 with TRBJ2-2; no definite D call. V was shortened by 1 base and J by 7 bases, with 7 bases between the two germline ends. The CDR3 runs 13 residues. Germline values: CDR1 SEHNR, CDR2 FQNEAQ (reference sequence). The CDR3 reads CASSLEIRGELFF. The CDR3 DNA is TGTGCCAGCAGCTTAGAGATCCGCGGGGAGCTGTTTTTT. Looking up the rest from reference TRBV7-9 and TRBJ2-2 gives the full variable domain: DTGVSQNPRHKITKRGQNVTFRCDPISEHNRLYWYRQTLGQGPEFLTYFQNEAQLEKSRLLSDRFSAERPKGSFSTLEIQRTEQGDSAMYLCASSLEIRGELFFGEGSRLTVL.

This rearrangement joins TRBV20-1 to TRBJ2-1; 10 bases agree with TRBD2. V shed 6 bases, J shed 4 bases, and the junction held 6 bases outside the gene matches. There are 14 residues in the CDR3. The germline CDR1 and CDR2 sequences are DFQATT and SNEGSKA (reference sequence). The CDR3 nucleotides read TGCAGTGCAAAGAATAGCGGGGGGTACAATGAGCAGTTCTTC. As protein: CSAKNSGGYNEQFF.

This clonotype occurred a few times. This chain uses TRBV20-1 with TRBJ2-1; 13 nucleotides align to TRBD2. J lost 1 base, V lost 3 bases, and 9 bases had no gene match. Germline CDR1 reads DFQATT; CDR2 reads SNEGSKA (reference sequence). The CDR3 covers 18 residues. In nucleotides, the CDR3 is TGCAGTGCTAGGCAGGGACTAGCGGGATCGGGGTCCTACAATGAGCAGTTCTTC. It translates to CSARQGLAGSGSYNEQFF.

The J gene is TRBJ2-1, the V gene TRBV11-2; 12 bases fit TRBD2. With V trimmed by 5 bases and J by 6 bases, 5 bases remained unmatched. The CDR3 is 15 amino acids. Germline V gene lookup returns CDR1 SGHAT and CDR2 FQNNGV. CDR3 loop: CASSTRLAGANEQFF. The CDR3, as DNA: TGTGCCAGCAGCACCCGACTAGCGGGAGCCAATGAGCAGTTCTTC.

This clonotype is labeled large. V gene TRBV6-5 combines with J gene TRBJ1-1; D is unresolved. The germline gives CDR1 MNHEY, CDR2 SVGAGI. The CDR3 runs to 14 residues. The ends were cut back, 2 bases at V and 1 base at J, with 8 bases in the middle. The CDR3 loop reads CASSYADENTEAFF. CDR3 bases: TGTGCCAGCAGTTACGCAGACGAGAACACTGAAGCTTTCTTT.

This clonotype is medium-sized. The CDR3 DNA reads TGCAGCGTTGTCGGGGGTATCACAGATACGCAGTATTTT. It translates to CSVVGGITDTQYF. The chain couples TRBV29-1 to TRBJ2-3; perhaps TRBD2 as D (6 bases). Trimming cost V 4 bases and J 2 bases, with 10 bases left between them. CDR1 is SQVTM and CDR2 is ANQGSEA in the germline V gene. CDR3 size: 13 residues.

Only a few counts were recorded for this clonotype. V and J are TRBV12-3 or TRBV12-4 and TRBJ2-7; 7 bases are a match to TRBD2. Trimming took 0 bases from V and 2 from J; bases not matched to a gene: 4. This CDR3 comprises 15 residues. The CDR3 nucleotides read TGTGCCAGCAGTTTAGCAGCGGGGTGGGCCTACGAGCAGTACTTC. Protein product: CASSLAAGWAYEQYF.

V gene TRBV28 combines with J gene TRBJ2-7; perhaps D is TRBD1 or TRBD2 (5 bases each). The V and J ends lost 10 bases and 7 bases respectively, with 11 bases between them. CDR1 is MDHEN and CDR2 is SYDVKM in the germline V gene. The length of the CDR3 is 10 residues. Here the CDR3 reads CATGWGEQYF. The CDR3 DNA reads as TGTGCCACAGGTTGGGGGGAGCAGTACTTC.

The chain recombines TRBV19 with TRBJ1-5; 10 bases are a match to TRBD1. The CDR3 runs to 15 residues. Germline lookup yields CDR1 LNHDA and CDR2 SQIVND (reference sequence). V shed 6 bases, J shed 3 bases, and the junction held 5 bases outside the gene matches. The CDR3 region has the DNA TGTGCCAGTAGAGAAGGGACAGGGGCCAATCAGCCCCAGCATTTT. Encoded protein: CASREGTGANQPQHF.

The CDR3 is CASSPGLSNQPQHF. The CDR3 region has the DNA TGTGCCAGCAGCCCTGGTCTCAGCAATCAGCCCCAGCATTTT. This chain uses TRBV5-6 with TRBJ1-5; D gene ambiguous. The CDR3 covers 14 residues. Germline CDR1 and CDR2: SGHDT and YYEEEE. V was trimmed by 4 bases and J by 1 base, leaving 9 bases between them.

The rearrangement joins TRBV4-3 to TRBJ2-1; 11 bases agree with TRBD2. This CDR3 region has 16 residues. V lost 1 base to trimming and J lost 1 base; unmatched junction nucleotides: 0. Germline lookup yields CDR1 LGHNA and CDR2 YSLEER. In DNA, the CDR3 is TGCGCCAGCAGCCAAGGACTAGCGGGATCCTACAATGAGCAGTTCTTC. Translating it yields CASSQGLAGSYNEQFF.

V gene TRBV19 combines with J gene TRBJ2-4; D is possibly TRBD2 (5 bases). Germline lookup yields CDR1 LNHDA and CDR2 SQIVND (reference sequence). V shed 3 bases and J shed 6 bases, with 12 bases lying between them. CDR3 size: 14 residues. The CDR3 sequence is CASSMRDKGNIQYF. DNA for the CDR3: TGTGCCAGTAGTATGAGGGATAAAGGAAACATTCAGTACTTC.

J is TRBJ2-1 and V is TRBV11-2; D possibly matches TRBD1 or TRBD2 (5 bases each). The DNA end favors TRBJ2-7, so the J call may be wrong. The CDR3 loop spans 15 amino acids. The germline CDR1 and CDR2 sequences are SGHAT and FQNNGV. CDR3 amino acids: CASSLDGTASYEQYF. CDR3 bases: TGTGCCAGCAGCTTAGATGGGACGGCATCCTACGAGCAGTACTTC.

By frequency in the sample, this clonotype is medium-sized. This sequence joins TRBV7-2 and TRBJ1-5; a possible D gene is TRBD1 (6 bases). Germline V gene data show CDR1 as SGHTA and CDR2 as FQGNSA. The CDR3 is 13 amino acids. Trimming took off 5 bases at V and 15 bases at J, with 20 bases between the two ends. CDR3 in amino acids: CASSGNWTDRLHF. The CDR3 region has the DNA TGTGCCAGCAGCGGAAACTGGACCGACAGGCTGCATTTT.

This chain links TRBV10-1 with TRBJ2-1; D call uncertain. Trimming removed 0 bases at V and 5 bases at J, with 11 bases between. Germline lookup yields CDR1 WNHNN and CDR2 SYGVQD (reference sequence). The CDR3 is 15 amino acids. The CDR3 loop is CASSESGIPDNEQFF. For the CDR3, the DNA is TGCGCCAGCAGTGAGTCAGGGATCCCGGACAATGAGCAGTTCTTC.